This TCR beta chain is from a study of PD-1 blockade in classical Hodgkin lymphoma (dated by TCRdb to the early 2020s). Regarding the complete study: Nivolumab dosing was 3 mg/kg intravenously every 2 weeks, continuing until either disease progression or unacceptable toxicity. The study used TCR beta sequencing and CyTOF to define a peripheral blood immune signature of response to PD-1 blockade in classical Hodgkin lymphoma. Points the paper makes about the study in general: Lower diversity was observed in patients in whom nivolumab was started less than 1 year after ASCT, and these patients were excluded from later analyses so that confounding by immune reconstitution would be avoided. Only a single clinical trial cohort was studied, and what caused the repertoire differences, possibly disease activity or prior therapy, remained undefined. Baseline TCR diversity was reported as lower in newly diagnosed patients than in healthy donors, and lower still in relapsed/refractory patients. A significant rise by C4D1 was seen in CD4+ but not CD8+ TCR diversity (p=0.0027 vs p=0.16), with the rise being most apparent in complete responders (p=0.02). Trial patients with a complete response had baseline diversity similar to that of newly diagnosed patients, while partial responders and progressors had significantly lower diversity.

The time point label for this specimen denotes: cycle 2 day 1 (C2D1) of nivolumab. Every trial patient had relapsed following autologous stem cell transplantation, and prior brentuximab vedotin exposure was what differed among cohorts A, B and C. The trial cohort included 45 to 65 patients with relapsed/refractory classical Hodgkin lymphoma, and each patient had a best overall response of complete response, partial response or progressive disease. Single-agent nivolumab was administered to trial patients in the multi-cohort phase II CheckMate 205 trial. An independent review committee assessed best overall response by applying the 2007 International Working Group response criteria. Trial PBMCs were obtained immediately prior to nivolumab initiation (C1D1) and on therapy at cycle 2 day 1 and cycle 4 day 1. Peripheral blood was collected in 8 mL Vacutainer Cell Preparation Tubes, from which PBMCs were isolated by centrifugation and then cryopreserved.

Concerning this clone itself: Its antigen is currently not known. No much larger clone is present one base from it, and per-base qualities are unavailable.

Genomic DNA was isolated using the Qiagen DNeasy kit from unsorted PBMCs as well as from negatively selected CD4+ and CD8+ fractions. Amplification of TCR beta CDR3 regions was done by immunoSEQ multiplex PCR with primers that anneal to V and J segments. A synthetic immune receptor repertoire was used to minimize amplification bias, and remaining bias was computationally removed after sequencing. The paper's data handling went like this. Repertoire diversity was quantified as the Shannon entropy index using custom Python scripts. Unsorted, CD4+ and CD8+ repertoires were analyzed separately, except for combined analyses in which CD4+ and CD8+ sequences were merged in silico. Clonal expansion was defined as a frequency increase of at least 2-fold after treatment compared with C1D1, and clones undetected at baseline were assigned a pseudocount of 0.5. Clones with 0 or 1 copy at C1D1 were defined as singleton clones, while clones with 2 or more copies were defined as non-singleton clones. Clones expanded in unsorted samples were annotated as CD4+, CD8+ or unknown by matching protein sequences in sorted samples from the same patient. Wilcoxon tests on paired samples were used to test changes in diversity from C1D1 to C4D1. Held by TCRdb, this immuneACCESS table contains in-frame sequences only and omits some clones. Under half of the omission traces to an unresolved V gene where checked; the cause of the rest is unknown. V, J and clone size are taken as reported in that table, and D and trimming were inferred from the DNA itself. The sample yields 130,000 to 150,000 clones; 78% were counted once. The ten largest clones take up roughly 9.8% of the sample.

The sequence was collected from a human donor with classical Hodgkin lymphoma. This sample comprised peripheral blood mononuclear cells (PBMCs), obtained before the second cycle of nivolumab.

The DNA is TGTGCCAGTGACATGAACAGACCAGATACGCAGTATTTT. Translated, this gives CASDMNRPDTQYF. This sequence uses TRBV6-1 and TRBJ2-3; the D gene is not confidently resolved. The CDR3, cysteine through phenylalanine, is 13 amino acids long. The entry retains the CDR3 DNA only, 39 bases that are in frame from base 1. V drops 9 bases and J drops 4 bases, leaving 14 bases in between. CDR1 and CDR2 are read off the germline V gene as MNHNS and SASEGT.